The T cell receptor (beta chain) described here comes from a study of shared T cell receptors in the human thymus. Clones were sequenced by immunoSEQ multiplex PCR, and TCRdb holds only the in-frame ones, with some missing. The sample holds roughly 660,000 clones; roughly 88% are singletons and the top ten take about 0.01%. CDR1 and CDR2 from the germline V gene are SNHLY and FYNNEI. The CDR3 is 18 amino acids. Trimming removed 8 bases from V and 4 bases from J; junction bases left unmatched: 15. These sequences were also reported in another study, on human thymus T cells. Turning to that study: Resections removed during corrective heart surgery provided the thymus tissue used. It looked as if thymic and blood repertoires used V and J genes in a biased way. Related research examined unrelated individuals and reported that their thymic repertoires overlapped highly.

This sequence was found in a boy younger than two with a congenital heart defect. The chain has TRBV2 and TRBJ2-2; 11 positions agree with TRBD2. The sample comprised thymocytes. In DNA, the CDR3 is TGTGCCAGCGCAGGACCAACCGGGACTAGCGGTGGCACCGGGGAGCTGTTTTTT. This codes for CASAGPTGTSGGTGELFF.